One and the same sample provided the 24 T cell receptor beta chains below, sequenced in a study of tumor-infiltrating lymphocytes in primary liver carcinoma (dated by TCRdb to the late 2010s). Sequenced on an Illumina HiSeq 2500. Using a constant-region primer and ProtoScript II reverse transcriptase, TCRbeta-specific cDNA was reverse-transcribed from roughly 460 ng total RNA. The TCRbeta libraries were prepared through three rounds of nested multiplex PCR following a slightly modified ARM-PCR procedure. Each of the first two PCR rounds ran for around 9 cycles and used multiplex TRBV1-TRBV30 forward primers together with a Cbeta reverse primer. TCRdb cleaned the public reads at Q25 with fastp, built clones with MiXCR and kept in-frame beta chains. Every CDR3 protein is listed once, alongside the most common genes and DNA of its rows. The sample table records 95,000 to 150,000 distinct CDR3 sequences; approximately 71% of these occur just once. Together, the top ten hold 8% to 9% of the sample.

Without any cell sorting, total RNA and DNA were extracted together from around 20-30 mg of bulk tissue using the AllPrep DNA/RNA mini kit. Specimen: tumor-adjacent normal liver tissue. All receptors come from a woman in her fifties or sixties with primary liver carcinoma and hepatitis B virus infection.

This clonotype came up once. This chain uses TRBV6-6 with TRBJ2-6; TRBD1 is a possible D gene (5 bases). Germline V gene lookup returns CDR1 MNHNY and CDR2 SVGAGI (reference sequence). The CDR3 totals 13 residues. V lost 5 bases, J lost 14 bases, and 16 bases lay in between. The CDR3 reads CASSLPGANILTF. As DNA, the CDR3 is TGTGCCAGCAGTCTACCTGGGGCTAACATCCTGACTTTC.

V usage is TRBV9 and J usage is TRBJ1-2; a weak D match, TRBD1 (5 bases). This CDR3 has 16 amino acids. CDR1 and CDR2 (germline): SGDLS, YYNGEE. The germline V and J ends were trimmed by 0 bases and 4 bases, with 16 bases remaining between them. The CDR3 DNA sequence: TGTGCCAGCAGCGTAGGGTTTGGGGGATCGGTCTATGGCTACACCTTC. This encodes CASSVGFGGSVYGYTF.

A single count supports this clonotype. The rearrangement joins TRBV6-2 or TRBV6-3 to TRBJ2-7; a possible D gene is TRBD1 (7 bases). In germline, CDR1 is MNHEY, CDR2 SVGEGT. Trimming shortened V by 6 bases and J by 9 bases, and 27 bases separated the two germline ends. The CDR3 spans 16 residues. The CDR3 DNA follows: TGTGCCAGCAGACGTCTGGCCGGGGGAAGACAGGGAGTGCAGTACTTC. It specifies CASRRLAGGRQGVQYF.

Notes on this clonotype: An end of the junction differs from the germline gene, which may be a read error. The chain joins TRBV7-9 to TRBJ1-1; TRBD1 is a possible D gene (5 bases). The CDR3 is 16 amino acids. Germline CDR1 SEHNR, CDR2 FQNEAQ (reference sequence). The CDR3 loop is CASSLVRGAKDTKASF. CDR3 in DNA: TGTGCCAGCAGCTTAGTGCGGGGCGCGAAGGACACTAAAGCTTCCTTT.

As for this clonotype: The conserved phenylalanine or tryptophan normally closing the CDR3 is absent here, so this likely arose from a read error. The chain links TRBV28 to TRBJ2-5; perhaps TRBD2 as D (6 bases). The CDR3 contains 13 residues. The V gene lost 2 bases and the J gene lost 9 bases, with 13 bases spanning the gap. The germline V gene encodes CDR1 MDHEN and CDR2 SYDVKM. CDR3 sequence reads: CASSLGGWEAQYL. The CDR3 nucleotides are TGTGCCAGCAGTTTAGGAGGTTGGGAGGCCCAGTACCTC.

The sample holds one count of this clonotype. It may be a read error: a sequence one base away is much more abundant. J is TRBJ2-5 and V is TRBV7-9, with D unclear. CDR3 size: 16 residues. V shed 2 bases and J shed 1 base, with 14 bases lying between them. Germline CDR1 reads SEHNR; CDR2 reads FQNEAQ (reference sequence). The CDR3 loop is CASSLWGSYFQETQYF. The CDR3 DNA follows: TGTGCCAGCAGCTTATGGGGTAGCTACTTCCAAGAGACCCAGTACTTC.

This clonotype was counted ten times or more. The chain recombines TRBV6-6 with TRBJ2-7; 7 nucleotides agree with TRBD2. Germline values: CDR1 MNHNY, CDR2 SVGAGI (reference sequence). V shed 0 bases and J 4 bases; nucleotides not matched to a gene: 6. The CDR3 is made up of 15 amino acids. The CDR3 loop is CASSYSGGSEYEQYF. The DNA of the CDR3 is TGTGCCAGCAGTTACTCGGGCGGGAGTGAATACGAGCAGTACTTC.

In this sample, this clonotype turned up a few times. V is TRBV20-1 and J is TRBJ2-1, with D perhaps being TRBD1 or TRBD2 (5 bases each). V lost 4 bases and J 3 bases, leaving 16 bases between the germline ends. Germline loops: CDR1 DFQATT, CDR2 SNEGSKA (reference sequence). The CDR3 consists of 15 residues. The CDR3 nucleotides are TGCAGTGCTAAGAACGGGATCGACAGCTACAATGAGCAGTTCTTC. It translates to CSAKNGIDSYNEQFF.

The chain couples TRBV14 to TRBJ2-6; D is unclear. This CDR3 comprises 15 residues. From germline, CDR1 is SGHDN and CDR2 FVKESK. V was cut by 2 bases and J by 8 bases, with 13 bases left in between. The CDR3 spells CASSQPGSGSNVLTF. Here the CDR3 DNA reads TGTGCCAGCAGCCAACCGGGCTCTGGTTCCAACGTCCTGACTTTC.

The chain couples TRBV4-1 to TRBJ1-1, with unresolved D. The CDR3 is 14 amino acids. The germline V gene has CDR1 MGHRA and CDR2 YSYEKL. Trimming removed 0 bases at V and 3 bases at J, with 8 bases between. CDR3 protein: CASSQDRRHTEAFF. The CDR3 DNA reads TGCGCCAGCAGCCAAGATCGAAGACACACTGAAGCTTTCTTT.

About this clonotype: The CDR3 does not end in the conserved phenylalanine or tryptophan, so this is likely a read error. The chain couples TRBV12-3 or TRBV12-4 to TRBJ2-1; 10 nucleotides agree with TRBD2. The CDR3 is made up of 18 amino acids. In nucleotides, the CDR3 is TGTGCCAGCAGTTTGGAGCGGGAGGGCCGCCGATCCTATAATGAGCAGTTCATC. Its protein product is CASSLEREGRRSYNEQFI.

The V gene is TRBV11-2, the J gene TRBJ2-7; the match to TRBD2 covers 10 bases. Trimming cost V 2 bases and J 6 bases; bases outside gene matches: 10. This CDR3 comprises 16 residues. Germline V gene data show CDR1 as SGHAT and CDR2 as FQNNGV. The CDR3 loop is CASSLLAGAKTCEQYF. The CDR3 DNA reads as TGTGCCAGCAGCTTACTAGCGGGAGCTAAGACCTGCGAGCAGTACTTC.

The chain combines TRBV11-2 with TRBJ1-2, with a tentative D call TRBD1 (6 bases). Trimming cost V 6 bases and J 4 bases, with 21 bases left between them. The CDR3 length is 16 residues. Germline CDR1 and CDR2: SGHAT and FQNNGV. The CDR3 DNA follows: TGTGCCAGCAGTCCCGGGACACTGGAGGGGTTCTATGGCTACACCTTC. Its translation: CASSPGTLEGFYGYTF.

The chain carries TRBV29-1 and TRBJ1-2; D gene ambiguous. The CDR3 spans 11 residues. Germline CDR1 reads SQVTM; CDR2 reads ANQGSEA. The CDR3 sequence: CEIASNYGYTF. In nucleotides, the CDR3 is TGCGAGATAGCGTCTAACTATGGCTACACCTTC. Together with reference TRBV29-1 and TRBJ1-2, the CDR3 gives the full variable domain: SAVISQKPSRDICQRGTSLTIQCQVDSQVTMMFWYRQQPGQSLTLIATANQGSEATYESGFVIDKFPISRPNLTFSTLTVSNMSPEDSSIYLCEIASNYGYTFGSGTRLTVV.

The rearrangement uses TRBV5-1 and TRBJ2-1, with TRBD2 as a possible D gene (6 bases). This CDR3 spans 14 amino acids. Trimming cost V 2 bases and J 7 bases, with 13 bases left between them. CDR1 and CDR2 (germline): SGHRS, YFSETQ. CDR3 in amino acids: CASSFNGSRNEQFF. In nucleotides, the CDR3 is TGCGCCAGCAGCTTTAACGGGAGCAGGAATGAGCAGTTCTTC.

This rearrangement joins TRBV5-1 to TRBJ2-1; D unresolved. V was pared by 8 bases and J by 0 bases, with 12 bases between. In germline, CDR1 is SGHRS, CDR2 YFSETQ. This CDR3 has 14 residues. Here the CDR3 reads CASKLGGSYNEQFF. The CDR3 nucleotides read TGCGCCAGTAAGTTAGGCGGCTCCTACAATGAGCAGTTCTTC.

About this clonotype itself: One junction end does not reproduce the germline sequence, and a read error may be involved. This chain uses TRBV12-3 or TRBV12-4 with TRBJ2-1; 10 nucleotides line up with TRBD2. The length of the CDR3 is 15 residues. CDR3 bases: TGTGCCAACAGACGTAGCGGGAGGACTCACAATAAGCAGTTCTTC. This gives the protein CANRRSGRTHNKQFF.

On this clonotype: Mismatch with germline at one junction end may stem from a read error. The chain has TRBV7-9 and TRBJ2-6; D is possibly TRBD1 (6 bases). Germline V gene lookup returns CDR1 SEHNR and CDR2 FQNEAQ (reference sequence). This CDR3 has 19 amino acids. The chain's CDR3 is CASSSWNSSTLSGANVPTF. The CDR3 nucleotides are TGTGCCAGCAGCTCCTGGAATAGCAGTACCTTATCAGGGGCCAACGTCCCGACTTTC.

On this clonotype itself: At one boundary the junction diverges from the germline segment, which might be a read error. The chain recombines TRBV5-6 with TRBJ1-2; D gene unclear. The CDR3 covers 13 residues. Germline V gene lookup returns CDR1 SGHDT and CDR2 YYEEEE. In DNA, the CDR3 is TGTGCCAGCTGCTTGGAGGCACCGTATGGCTACACCTTC. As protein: CASCLEAPYGYTF.

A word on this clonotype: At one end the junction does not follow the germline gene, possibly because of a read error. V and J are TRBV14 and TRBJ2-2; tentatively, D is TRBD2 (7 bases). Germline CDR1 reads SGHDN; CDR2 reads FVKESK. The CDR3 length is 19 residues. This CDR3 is CASSQDHRRGALNTWELFF. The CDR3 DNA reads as TGTGCCAGCAGCCAAGACCATCGACGGGGGGCGCTGAACACCTGGGAGCTGTTTTTT.

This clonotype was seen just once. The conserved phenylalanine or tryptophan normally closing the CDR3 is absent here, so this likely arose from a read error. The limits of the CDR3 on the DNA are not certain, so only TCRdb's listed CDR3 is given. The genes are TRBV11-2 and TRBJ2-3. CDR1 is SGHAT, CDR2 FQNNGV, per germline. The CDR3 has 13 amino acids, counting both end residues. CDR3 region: CVSSLDQGDTQCL.

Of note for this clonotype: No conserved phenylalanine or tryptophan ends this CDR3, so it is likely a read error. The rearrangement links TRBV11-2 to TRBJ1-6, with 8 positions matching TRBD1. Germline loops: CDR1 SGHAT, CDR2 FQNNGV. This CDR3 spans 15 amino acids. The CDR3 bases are TGTGCTAGCAGCCACCGGGACAGGTATAATTCACCCCTCCACTTG. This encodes CASSHRDRYNSPLHL.

The CDR3 here is CASSSDLVRKSEYF. The CDR3 DNA reads TGTGCCAGCAGCTCCGACCTGGTTAGGAAGTCCGAGTACTTC. The chain combines TRBV5-5 with TRBJ2-5; D is ambiguous. V was shortened by 3 bases and J by 12 bases, with 21 bases between the two germline ends. The CDR3 extends over 14 amino acids. Looked up from germline, CDR1 is SGHKS and CDR2 is YYEKEE (reference sequence).

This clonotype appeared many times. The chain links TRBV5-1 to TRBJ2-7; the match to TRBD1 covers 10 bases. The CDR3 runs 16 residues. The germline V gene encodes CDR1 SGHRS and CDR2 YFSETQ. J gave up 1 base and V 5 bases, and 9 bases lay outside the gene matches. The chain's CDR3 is CASSYSGTGVSYEQYF. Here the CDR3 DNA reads TGCGCCAGCAGTTACTCCGGGACAGGGGTGTCCTACGAGCAGTACTTC.